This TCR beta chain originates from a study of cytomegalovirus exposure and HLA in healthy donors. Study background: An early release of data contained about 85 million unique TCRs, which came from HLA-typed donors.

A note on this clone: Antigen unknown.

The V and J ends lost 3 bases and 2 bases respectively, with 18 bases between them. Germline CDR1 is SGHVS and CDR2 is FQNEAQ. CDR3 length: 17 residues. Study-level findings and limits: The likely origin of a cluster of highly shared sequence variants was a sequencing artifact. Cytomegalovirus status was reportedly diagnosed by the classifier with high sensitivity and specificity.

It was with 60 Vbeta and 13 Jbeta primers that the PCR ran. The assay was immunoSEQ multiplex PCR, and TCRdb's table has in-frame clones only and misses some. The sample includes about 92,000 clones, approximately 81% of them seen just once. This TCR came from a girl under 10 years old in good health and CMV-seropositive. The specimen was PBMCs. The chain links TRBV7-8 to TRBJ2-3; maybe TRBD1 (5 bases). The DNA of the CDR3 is TGTGCCAGCAGCTTTGGTCTCCAAGGGGAAATCACAGATACGCAGTATTTT. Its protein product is CASSFGLQGEITDTQYF. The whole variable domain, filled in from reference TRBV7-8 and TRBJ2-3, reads GAGVSQSPRYKVAKRGQDVALRCDPISGHVSLFWYQQALGQGPEFLTYFQNEAQLDKSGLPSDRFFAERPEGSVSTLKIQRTQQEDSAVYLCASSFGLQGEITDTQYFGPGTRLTVL.